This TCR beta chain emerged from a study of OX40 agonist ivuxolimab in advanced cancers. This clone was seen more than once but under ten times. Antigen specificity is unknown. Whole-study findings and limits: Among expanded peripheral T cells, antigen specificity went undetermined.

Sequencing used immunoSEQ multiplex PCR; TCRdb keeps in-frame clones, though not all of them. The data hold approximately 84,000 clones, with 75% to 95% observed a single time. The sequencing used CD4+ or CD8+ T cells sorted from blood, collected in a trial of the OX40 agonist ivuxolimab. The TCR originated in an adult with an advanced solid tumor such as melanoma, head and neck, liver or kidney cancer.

CDR3 nucleotide sequence: TGCGCCAGCACCGACAAAGCCGGGACAGGGGGCACTCAGCCCCAGCATTTT. This sequence encodes CASTDKAGTGGTQPQHF. The genes are TRBV10-2 and TRBJ1-5; the match to TRBD1 covers 12 bases. Germline lookup yields CDR1 WSHSY and CDR2 SAAADI. After removal of 7 bases from V and 6 bases from J, the junction contained 13 bases not matched to a gene. The CDR3 is made up of 17 amino acids.